This passage covers 2 T cell receptor beta chains from one sample sequenced in a study of PD-L1 blockade in urothelial cancer. Time point here: peripheral blood 6 weeks after treatment start. Method: immunoSEQ multiplex PCR; TCRdb's copy keeps in-frame clones and lacks some. The repertoire holds around 50,000 clones, with 88% as singletons. The sample in question was PBMCs, obtained around atezolizumab (anti-PD-L1) treatment. These receptors were obtained from a man in his 60s with urothelial cancer.

V gene TRBV15 combines with J gene TRBJ2-1; 7 positions agree with TRBD1. CDR1 is LNHNV, CDR2 YYDKDF, per germline (reference sequence). This CDR3 comprises 17 residues. Losses at the gene ends were 4 bases for V and 1 base for J; bases not matched to a gene: 10. Here the CDR3 DNA reads TGTGCCACCAGCATTAGGGACAGAATGTTGTCCTACAATGAGCAGTTCTTC. It translates to CATSIRDRMLSYNEQFF.

This sequence joins TRBV29-1 and TRBJ2-2, with D hard to call. The V gene lost 4 bases and the J gene lost 4 bases, with 4 bases spanning the gap. This CDR3 contains 11 residues. In germline, CDR1 is SQVTM, CDR2 ANQGSEA. Here the CDR3 reads CSVVSTGELFF. The CDR3 DNA is TGCAGCGTTGTATCCACCGGGGAGCTGTTTTTT.